This is a list of T cell receptor beta chains from one sample in a study of blood T cell repertoires in COVID-19. Using immunoSEQ multiplex PCR, the repertoire was profiled, and TCRdb retains in-frame clones only, with some absent. In the table there are about 190,000 clones, 82% of which are singletons. Sequencing was carried out using peripheral blood. The receptors were sampled from a woman older than 75 with active or convalescent COVID-19. The CDR3 runs from the conserved cysteine through the conserved F or W. D genes are given only for firm matches. Size values are once, few and many counts, or a class for expanded clones, and some rows have none.

d_call clone_size j_call v_call cdr3_nt cdr3_aa
TRBD2 NA TRBJ2-1 TRBV14 TGTGCCAGCAGCCAAGCGGCGGGAGAAGGTTCCAATGAGCAGTTCTTC CASSQAAGEGSNEQFF
NA NA TRBJ1-2 TRBV5-5 TGTGCCAGCAGCCGACAGGCTAACTATGGCTACACCTTC CASSRQANYGYTF
NA NA TRBJ2-7 TRBV30 TGTGCCTGGAGGAAGGGGATCTCCTACGAGCAGTACTTC CAWRKGISYEQYF
TRBD2 NA TRBJ2-1 TRBV9 TGTGCCAGCAGCTCTCCCAGGGCGGGAGGTTTCCTTGAGCAGTTCTTC CASSSPRAGGFLEQFF
TRBD1 NA TRBJ1-2 TRBV3-1/TRBV3-2 TGTGCCAGCAGCCAAGTTTTAGGGGGCTCTGGCTACACCTTC CASSQVLGGSGYTF
TRBD1 few TRBJ1-4 TRBV15 TGTGCCACCAGCAGACGACACCAGGGGGAGAATGAAAAACTGTTTTTT CATSRRHQGENEKLFF
TRBD1 NA TRBJ2-2 TRBV6-1 TGTGCCAGCAGTGTAAACAGGGGGAGGCGGAACACCGGGGAGCTGTTTTTT CASSVNRGRRNTGELFF
TRBD2 NA TRBJ2-1 TRBV30 TGTGCCTGGAAGAGCGGGAGGAGGGATGAGCAGTTCTTC CAWKSGRRDEQFF
NA NA TRBJ1-2 TRBV9 TGTGCCAGCAGCTCCCAACTGGTAGCTAACTATGGCTACACCTTC CASSSQLVANYGYTF
TRBD1 few TRBJ1-1 TRBV12-3/TRBV12-4 TGTGCCAGCAGTAGAGACAGGGGTCCGACTTTCTTT CASSRDRGPTFF
NA NA TRBJ1-1 TRBV3-1/TRBV3-2 TGTGCCAGCAGCCCTATTTCAGGGAGGGAGGCTGAAGCTTTCTTT CASSPISGREAEAFF
NA NA TRBJ2-7 TRBV11-3 TGTGCCAGCAGCTTAGTAGGGGGGCGGGGGCACTACGAGCAGTACTTC CASSLVGGRGHYEQYF
NA NA TRBJ1-1 TRBV18 TGTGCCAGCTCACCGACAGTGAACACTGAAGCTTTCTTT CASSPTVNTEAFF
TRBD2 NA TRBJ2-3 TRBV19 TGTGCCAGTAGTATTGTGCTAGCGGGGTACACGCAGTATTTT CASSIVLAGYTQYF
NA NA TRBJ2-1 TRBV9 TGTGCCAGCAGCGTAGCAGGAGGGTCCTACAATGAGCAGTTCTTC CASSVAGGSYNEQFF
TRBD1 NA TRBJ1-2 TRBV28 TGTGCCAGCAGTTTATCCGGACAGGAGTATATCTATGGCTACACCTTC CASSLSGQEYIYGYTF
NA NA TRBJ1-1 TRBV12-3/TRBV12-4 TGTGCCAGCAGTTTCCCCAACAGGGAAGCTTTCTTT CASSFPNREAFF
NA NA TRBJ1-6 TRBV11-2 TGTGCCAGCAGCTTAGCCCAGGGACTTTCACCCCTCCACTTT CASSLAQGLSPLHF
NA NA TRBJ1-2 TRBV2 TGTGCCAGCAGTGACAGGGGATATGGCTACACCTTC CASSDRGYGYTF
TRBD2 once TRBJ2-3 TRBV29-1 TGCAGCGCCGAGACTAGCGGGAGCACAGATACGCAGTATTTT CSAETSGSTDTQYF
NA NA TRBJ1-1 TRBV5-1 TGCGCCAGCAGCTCAAACCCAGCGGGATCGATGAACACTGAAGCTTTCTTT CASSSNPAGSMNTEAFF
NA NA TRBJ2-5 TRBV14 TGTGCCAGCAGCCAAGATCTGTGGCGGCCGACCCAGTACTTC CASSQDLWRPTQYF
TRBD1 NA TRBJ1-2 TRBV5-1 TGCGCCAGCAGCTTGGATGGGACAGGGTTTGGCTACACCTTC CASSLDGTGFGYTF
TRBD1 NA TRBJ1-1 TRBV3-1/TRBV3-2 TGTGCCAGCAGCCAGCGTAGACAGGGACAAGCTTTCTTT CASSQRRQGQAFF
NA NA TRBJ2-2 TRBV9 TGTGCCAGCAGCGCCCAGAATGTAATCGGGGAGCTGTTTTTT CASSAQNVIGELFF
NA NA TRBJ1-1 TRBV28 TGTGCCAGCAGTACCGGGACACCGGAGGTAACTTTCTTT CASSTGTPEVTFF
NA NA TRBJ1-1 TRBV7-9 TGTGCCAGCAGCTTACTTGGTGGCAGGCCTAAGACCGAAGCTTTCTTT CASSLLGGRPKTEAFF
NA NA TRBJ1-2 TRBV7-6 TGTGCCAGCAGCTTAGGTGGCAGGGGTAGTGGCGGCTACACCTTC CASSLGGRGSGGYTF
NA NA TRBJ1-5 TRBV28 TGTGCCAGCATGATGGGGCATCAGCCCCAGCATTTT CASMMGHQPQHF